This T cell receptor (beta chain) was sequenced during a study of monozygotic twins with inflammatory bowel disease. Broader study findings: Backing was not found for a single strong signal or clonotype associated with IBD. Patient repertoires may have gained variability from differing immunosuppressive treatments. Concordant and discordant twins showed no difference in repertoire similarity, possibly from limited power.

Points on this clonotype: Its matching antigen is unknown.

From the 5' RACE reads, TCRdb lists one entry per CDR3 protein and no DNA. The sample table sets out 300,000 to 350,000 distinct CDR3 sequences. Germline V gene lookup returns CDR1 DFQATT and CDR2 SNEGSKA (reference sequence). The CDR3 loop spans 17 amino acids. The sample taken for sequencing was blood. The origin of this receptor is a human donor with ulcerative colitis or Crohn's disease, or a healthy co-twin of an affected twin (not recorded which). V is TRBV20-1 and J is TRBJ2-5; TCRdb's assignment of TRBD1 cannot be checked, as there is no DNA. Here the CDR3 reads CSARAYPGQGLQETQYF.